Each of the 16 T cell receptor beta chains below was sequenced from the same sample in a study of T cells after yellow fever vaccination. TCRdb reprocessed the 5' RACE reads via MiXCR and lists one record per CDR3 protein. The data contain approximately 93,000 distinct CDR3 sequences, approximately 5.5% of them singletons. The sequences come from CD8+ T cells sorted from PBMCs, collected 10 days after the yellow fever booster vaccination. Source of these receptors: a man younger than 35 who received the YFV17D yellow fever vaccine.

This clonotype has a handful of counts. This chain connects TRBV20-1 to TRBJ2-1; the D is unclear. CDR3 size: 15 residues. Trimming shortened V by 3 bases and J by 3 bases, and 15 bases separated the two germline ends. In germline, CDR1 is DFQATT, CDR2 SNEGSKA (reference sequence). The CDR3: CSASGFGVSYNEQFF. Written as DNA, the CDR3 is TGCAGTGCTAGCGGCTTTGGGGTAAGCTACAATGAGCAGTTCTTC.

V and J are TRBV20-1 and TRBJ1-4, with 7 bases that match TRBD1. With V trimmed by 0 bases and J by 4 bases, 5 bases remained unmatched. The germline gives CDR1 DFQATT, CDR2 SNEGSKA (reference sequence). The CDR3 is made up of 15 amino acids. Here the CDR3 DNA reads TGCAGTGCTAGAGATAGAGACAGGGATAATGAAAAACTGTTTTTT. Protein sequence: CSARDRDRDNEKLFF.

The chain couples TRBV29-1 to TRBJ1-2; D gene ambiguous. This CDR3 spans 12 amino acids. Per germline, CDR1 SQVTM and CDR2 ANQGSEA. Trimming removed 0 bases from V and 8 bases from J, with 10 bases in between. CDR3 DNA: TGCAGCGTTGAAGATGCCGAGGAAGGCTACACCTTC. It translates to CSVEDAEEGYTF.

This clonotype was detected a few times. For the CDR3, the DNA is TGTGCCAGCAGTCTCCTAGCGGGGGGGCACTGGACAGATACGCAGTATTTT. This encodes CASSLLAGGHWTDTQYF. The rearrangement joins TRBV12-3 or TRBV12-4 to TRBJ2-3; 12 bases fit TRBD2. This CDR3 comprises 17 residues. V was pared by 5 bases and J by 3 bases, with 9 bases of the junction left unmatched.

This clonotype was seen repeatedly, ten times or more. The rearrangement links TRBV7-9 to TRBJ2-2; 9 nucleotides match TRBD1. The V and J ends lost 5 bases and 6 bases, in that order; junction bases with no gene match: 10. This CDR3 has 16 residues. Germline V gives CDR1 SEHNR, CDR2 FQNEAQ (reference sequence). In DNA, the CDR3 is TGTGCCAGCAGCAACTCCGGGACAGGGATGGCCGGGGAGCTGTTTTTT. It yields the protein CASSNSGTGMAGELFF.

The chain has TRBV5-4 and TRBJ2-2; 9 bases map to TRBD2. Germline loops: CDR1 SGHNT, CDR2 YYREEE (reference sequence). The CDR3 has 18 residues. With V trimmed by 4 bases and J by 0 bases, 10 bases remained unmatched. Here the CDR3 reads CASSAQRGESANTGELFF. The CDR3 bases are TGTGCCAGCAGCGCGCAGCGGGGGGAAAGCGCGAACACCGGGGAGCTGTTTTTT. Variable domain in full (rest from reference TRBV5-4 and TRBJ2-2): ETGVTQSPTHLIKTRGQQVTLRCSSQSGHNTVSWYQQALGQGPQFIFQYYREEENGRGNFPPRFSGLQFPNYSSELNVNALELDDSALYLCASSAQRGESANTGELFFGEGSRLTVL.

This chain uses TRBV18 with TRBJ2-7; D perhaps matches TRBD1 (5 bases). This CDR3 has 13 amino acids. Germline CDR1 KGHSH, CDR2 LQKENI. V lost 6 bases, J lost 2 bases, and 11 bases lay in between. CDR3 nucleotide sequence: TGTGCCAGCTCCCCGACAGAAACCTACGAGCAGTACTTC. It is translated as CASSPTETYEQYF.

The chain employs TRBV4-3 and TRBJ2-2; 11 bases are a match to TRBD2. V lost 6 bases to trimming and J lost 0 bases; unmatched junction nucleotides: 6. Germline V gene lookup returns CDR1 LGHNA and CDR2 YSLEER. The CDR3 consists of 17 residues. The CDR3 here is CASRTSGDLANTGELFF. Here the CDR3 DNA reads TGCGCCAGCAGGACTAGCGGGGACCTTGCGAACACCGGGGAGCTGTTTTTT.

CDR3 sequence: CASRPDSSNQPQHF. CDR3 DNA sequence: TGTGCCAGCAGGCCGGACAGTAGCAATCAGCCCCAGCATTTT. This sequence joins TRBV12-3 or TRBV12-4 and TRBJ1-5; D is possibly TRBD1 (6 bases). The ends were cut back, 6 bases at V and 0 bases at J, with 9 bases in the middle. This CDR3 is built from 14 residues.

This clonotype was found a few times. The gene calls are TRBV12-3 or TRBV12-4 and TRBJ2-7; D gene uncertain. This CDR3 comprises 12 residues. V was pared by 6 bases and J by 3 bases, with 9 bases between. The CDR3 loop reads CASSYKIYEQYF. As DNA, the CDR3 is TGTGCCAGCAGCTATAAAATCTACGAGCAGTACTTC.

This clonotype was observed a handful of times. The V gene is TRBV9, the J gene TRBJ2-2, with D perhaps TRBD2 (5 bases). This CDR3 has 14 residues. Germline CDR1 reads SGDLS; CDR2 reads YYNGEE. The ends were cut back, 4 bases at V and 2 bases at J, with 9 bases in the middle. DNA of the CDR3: TGTGCCAGCAGCCTAGAGGGTAACACCGGGGAGCTGTTTTTT. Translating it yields CASSLEGNTGELFF. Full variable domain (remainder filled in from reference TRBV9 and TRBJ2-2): DSGVTQTPKHLITATGQRVTLRCSPRSGDLSVYWYQQSLDQGLQFLIQYYNGEERAKGNILERFSAQQFPDLHSELNLSSLELGDSALYFCASSLEGNTGELFFGEGSRLTVL.

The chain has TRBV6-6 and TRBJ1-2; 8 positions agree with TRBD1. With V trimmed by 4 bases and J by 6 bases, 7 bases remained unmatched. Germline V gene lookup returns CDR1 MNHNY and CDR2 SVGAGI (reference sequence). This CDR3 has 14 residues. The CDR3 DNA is TGTGCCAGCAGTTCGTTGGACAGGGAGGATGGCTACACCTTC. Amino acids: CASSSLDREDGYTF.

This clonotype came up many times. CDR3 loop: CASSQVLGPYEQYF. The CDR3 region has the DNA TGCGCCAGCAGCCAAGTTTTGGGACCGTACGAGCAGTACTTC. V gene TRBV4-1 combines with J gene TRBJ2-7; perhaps D is TRBD1 or TRBD2 (5 bases each). The CDR3 runs to 14 residues. From germline, CDR1 is MGHRA and CDR2 YSYEKL. Trimming left V 1 base short and J 4 bases short, with 11 bases between.

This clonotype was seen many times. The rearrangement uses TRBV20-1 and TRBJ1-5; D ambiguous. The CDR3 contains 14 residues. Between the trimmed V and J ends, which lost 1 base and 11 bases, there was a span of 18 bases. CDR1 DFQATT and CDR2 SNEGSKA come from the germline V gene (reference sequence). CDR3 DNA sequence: TGCAGTGCTAGAGGTCGACTTTCCCGTTCGGCCCAGCATTTT. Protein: CSARGRLSRSAQHF.

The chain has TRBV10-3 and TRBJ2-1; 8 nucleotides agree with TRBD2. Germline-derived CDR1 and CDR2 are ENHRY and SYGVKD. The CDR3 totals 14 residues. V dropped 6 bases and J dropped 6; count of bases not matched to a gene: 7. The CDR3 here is CAISPGLVPNEQFF. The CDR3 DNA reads TGTGCCATCAGCCCGGGACTAGTGCCCAATGAGCAGTTCTTC.

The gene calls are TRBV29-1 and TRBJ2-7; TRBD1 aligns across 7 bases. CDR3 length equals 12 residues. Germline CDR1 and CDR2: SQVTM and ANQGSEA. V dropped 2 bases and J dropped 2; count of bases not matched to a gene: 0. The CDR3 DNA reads TGCAGCGTTGAAACAGGGGCCTACGAGCAGTACTTC. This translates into CSVETGAYEQYF.